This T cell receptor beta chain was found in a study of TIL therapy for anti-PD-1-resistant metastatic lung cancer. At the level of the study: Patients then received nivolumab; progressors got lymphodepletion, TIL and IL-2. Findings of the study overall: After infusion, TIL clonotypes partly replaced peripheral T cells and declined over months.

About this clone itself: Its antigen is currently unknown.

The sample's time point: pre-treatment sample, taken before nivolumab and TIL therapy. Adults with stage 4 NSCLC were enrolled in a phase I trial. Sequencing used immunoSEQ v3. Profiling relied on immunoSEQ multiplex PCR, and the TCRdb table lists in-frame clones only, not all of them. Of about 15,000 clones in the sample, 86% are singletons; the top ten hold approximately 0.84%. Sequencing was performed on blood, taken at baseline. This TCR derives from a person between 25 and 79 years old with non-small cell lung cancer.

Written as DNA, the CDR3 is TGTGCCAGTAGTATCGGTCGGACAGGAGGGCTCTATGGCTACACCTTC. It translates to CASSIGRTGGLYGYTF. The chain couples TRBV19 to TRBJ1-2; 7 positions match TRBD1. Trimming at V came to 3 bases and at J to 4 bases, leaving 11 bases not matched to a gene. The CDR3 extends over 16 amino acids. Germline V gives CDR1 LNHDA, CDR2 SQIVND (reference sequence).